The next 6 T cell receptor beta chains were all read from a single sample in a study of molecular identifiers for immune sequencing clone quantification. TCRdb reprocessed the PCR reads via MiXCR and lists one record per CDR3 protein. The sample lists some 580,000 distinct CDR3 sequences, about 25% occurring once. The sequenced material came from naive CD8+ T cells from blood, with Jurkat cell RNA spiked in. Stated subset: FACS-sorted CD8+CD4-CCR7+CD45RA+ naive T cells. These TCRs come from a human donor in good health. Some libraries in this study had Jurkat cell RNA spiked in.

This clonotype was counted at least ten times. V and J are TRBV4-1 and TRBJ1-1; D is undetermined. V was cut by 1 base and J by 1 base, with 7 bases left in between. The length of the CDR3 is 14 residues. Per the germline V gene, CDR1 is MGHRA and CDR2 is YSYEKL. The CDR3 spells CASSQVLGNTEAFF. CDR3 nucleotide sequence: TGCGCCAGCAGCCAAGTCTTGGGGAACACTGAAGCTTTCTTT.

The sample holds one count of this clonotype. Given a much more abundant clone one base away, this may be a read error. CDR3 in amino acids: CASQGHRDEQYF. The CDR3 nucleotides are TGTGCCAGCCAGGGTCACAGGGACGAGCAGTACTTC. This chain links TRBV2 with TRBJ2-7; D perhaps matches TRBD1 (6 bases). The CDR3 consists of 12 residues. V was pared by 8 bases and J by 5 bases, with 13 bases between. Germline loops: CDR1 SNHLY, CDR2 FYNNEI.

This chain joins TRBV5-3 and TRBJ2-7; D call uncertain. TRBV5-3 is marked as an open reading frame, function uncertain. The CDR3 sequence is 13 residues long. V was clipped by 8 bases and J by 1 base, with 13 bases between them. CDR3: CASSDDASYEQYF. The CDR3 DNA follows: TGTGCCAGCAGCGACGACGCGTCCTACGAGCAGTACTTC.

This clonotype came up many times. This chain joins TRBV29-1 and TRBJ2-2, with a possible D match to TRBD1 (5 bases). The length of the CDR3 is 13 residues. The germline V gene encodes CDR1 SQVTM and CDR2 ANQGSEA. V gave up 5 bases and J gave up 0 bases, with 7 bases separating them. CDR3: CSVRTPNTGELFF. The CDR3 nucleotides read TGCAGCGTTAGGACACCGAACACCGGGGAGCTGTTTTTT.

Concerning this clonotype: This could be a read error, since a much larger clone is one nucleotide away. The rearrangement links TRBV10-3 to TRBJ2-3; 7 bases are shared with TRBD2. This CDR3 is built from 15 residues. V was clipped by 2 bases and J by 4 bases; unmatched bases: 6. The germline gives CDR1 ENHRY, CDR2 SYGVKD. CDR3 protein: CAISEPWTSPDTQYF. The CDR3 nucleotides read TGTGCCATCAGTGAGCCCTGGACTAGTCCAGATACGCAGTATTTT.

The CDR3 DNA reads as TGTGCCAGCAGCTTAGGGTTGGGGGGGTCTCAGCCCCAGCATTTT. Encoded protein: CASSLGLGGSQPQHF. This chain uses TRBV7-6 with TRBJ1-5; possibly TRBD1 for D (5 bases). The CDR3 has 15 amino acids. V gave up 1 base and J gave up 6 bases, with 13 bases separating them. Germline V gives CDR1 SGHVS, CDR2 FNYEAQ.